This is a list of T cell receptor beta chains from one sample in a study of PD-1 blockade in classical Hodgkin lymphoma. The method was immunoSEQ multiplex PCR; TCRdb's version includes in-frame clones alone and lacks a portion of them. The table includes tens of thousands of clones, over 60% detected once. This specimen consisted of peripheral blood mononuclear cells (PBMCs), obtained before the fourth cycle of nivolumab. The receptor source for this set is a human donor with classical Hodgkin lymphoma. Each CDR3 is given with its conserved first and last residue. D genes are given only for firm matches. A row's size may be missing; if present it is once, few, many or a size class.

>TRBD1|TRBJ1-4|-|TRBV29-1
TGCAGCGTTGAAGATCTCCAGGGGGGTTTTGAAAAACTGTTTTTT
CSVEDLQGGFEKLFF
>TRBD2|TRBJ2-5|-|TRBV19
TGTGCCAGTGGTCCTCTAGCGGGAGGTATGGAGACCCAGTACTTC
CASGPLAGGMETQYF
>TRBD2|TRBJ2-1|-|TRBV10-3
TGTGCCATCAGTGAGAGAAGCGGGAGGGCCGGGCATGAGCAGTTCTTC
CAISERSGRAGHEQFF
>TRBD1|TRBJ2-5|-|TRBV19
TGTGCCAGTAGTGTCCAGGGGGCCCAGAGACAAGAGACCCAGTACTTC
CASSVQGAQRQETQYF
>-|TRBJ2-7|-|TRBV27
TGTGCCAGCAGTTTGGGCGGCGGGGTCTACGAGCAGTACTTC
CASSLGGGVYEQYF
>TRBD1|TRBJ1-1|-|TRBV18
TGTGCCAGCTCATCGACAGGGGGCGCGACTGAAGCTTTCTTT
CASSSTGGATEAFF
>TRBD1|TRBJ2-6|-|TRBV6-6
TGTGCCAGCCGAACATCAGGGGGCACTGGGGCCAACGTCCTGACTTTC
CASRTSGGTGANVLTF
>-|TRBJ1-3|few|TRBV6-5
TGTGCCAGCAGCTTAACCGTCTCTGGAAACACCATATATTTT
CASSLTVSGNTIYF
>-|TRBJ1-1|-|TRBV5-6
TGTGCCAGCAGCTTGGTCAGCTGGAACACTGAAGCTTTCTTT
CASSLVSWNTEAFF
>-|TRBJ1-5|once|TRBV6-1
TGTGCCAGCAGTGTTGATAGGGGCATAAGCAATCAGCCCCAGCATTTT
CASSVDRGISNQPQHF
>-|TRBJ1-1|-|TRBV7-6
TGTGCCAGCAGCTTAGAAATCGGCAGGGGGAACACTGAAGCTTTCTTT
CASSLEIGRGNTEAFF
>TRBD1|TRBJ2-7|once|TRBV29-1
TGCAGCGTTGCGAGGACAGGGTCCTACGAGCAGTACTTC
CSVARTGSYEQYF
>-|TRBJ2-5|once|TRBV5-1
TGCGCCAGCAGCTTGGATGCCCGGGGGATAGAGACCCAGTACTTC
CASSLDARGIETQYF
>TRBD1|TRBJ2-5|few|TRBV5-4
TGTGCCAGCAGCTCGGCGACAGGGGGAATTAGAAAGACCCAGTACTTC
CASSSATGGIRKTQYF
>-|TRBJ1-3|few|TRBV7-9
TGTGCCAGCACCTGGGCCGATGGAAACACCATATATTTT
CASTWADGNTIYF
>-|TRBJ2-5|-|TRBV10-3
TGTGCCATCAGTGAGTCGGGGCGAATCCAAGAGACCCAGTACTTC
CAISESGRIQETQYF
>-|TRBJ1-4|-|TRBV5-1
TGCGCCAGCACCCGAGGGGAGCGTGCAGCTAATGAAAAACTGTTTTTT
CASTRGERAANEKLFF
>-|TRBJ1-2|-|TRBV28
TGTGCCAGCAGTTTGTGGCAGGGTGATAACTATGGCTACACCTTC
CASSLWQGDNYGYTF
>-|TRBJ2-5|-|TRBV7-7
TGTGCCAGCAGCTTAGGGGGCTTGAAGTCAGAGACCCAGTACTTC
CASSLGGLKSETQYF
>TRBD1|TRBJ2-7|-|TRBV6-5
TGTGCCAGCAGTTCTCCGGGACAGGTGAACTACGAGCAGTACTTC
CASSSPGQVNYEQYF
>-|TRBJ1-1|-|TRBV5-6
TGTGCCAGCAGCTTGGAGGTCAGCTTCACTGAAGCTTTCTTT
CASSLEVSFTEAFF
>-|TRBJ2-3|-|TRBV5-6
TGTGCCAGCAGTTTTGAGGTCAGGGGCACAGATACGCAGTATTTT
CASSFEVRGTDTQYF
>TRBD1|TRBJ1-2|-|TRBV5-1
TGCGCCAGCAGCTTGGTAGCAGGGGGCGGGGATGGCTACACCTTC
CASSLVAGGGDGYTF
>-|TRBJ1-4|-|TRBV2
TGTGCCAGCAGTGTTCCGGGACCTTACAGGGAAGAAAAACTGTTTTTT
CASSVPGPYREEKLFF
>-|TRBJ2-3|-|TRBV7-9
TGTGCCAGCATACCAGGGGGGTTTATCGCAGATACGCAGTATTTT
CASIPGGFIADTQYF
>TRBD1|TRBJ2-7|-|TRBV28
TGTGCCAGCAGACTCACAGGGGGCGGCGAGCAGTACTTC
CASRLTGGGEQYF
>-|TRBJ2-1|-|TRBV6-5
TGTGCCAGCAGTTACTCCGGGAGTAGGGATGAGCAGTTCTTC
CASSYSGSRDEQFF
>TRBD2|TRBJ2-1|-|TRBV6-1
TGTGCCAGCAGACAAGCGGGGGTCTCCTACAATGAGCAGTTCTTC
CASRQAGVSYNEQFF
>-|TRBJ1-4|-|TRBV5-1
TGCGCCAGCACACCGGAGCCCGCAGTGAGTGAAAAACTGTTTTTT
CASTPEPAVSEKLFF
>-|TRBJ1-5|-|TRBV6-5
TGTGCCAGCAGTGGCAGGGGCGAGGGGCCCCAGCATTTT
CASSGRGEGPQHF
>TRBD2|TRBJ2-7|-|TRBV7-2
TGTGCCAGCAGCTTAGTAGCGGGAGGGGGTAGCTCCTACGAGCAGTACTTC
CASSLVAGGGSSYEQYF
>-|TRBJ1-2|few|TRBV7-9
TGTGCCAGCAGCTCCGGGACACCCTTGGATGGCTACACCTTC
CASSSGTPLDGYTF
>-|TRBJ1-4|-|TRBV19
TGTGCCAGTAGGGTCATTCACGCGGCTAATGAAAAACTGTTTTTT
CASRVIHAANEKLFF
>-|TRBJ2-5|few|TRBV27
TGTGCCAGCAGTAGGCAGGGGCTGGCCGCGGAGACCCAGTACTTC
CASSRQGLAAETQYF
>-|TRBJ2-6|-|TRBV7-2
TGTGCCAGCAGCCGAACAATCTCTGGGGCCAACGTCCTGACTTTC
CASSRTISGANVLTF
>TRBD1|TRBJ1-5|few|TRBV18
TGTGCCAGCTCACAAGAACTTACAGGGGTGGGTCAGCCCCAGCATTTT
CASSQELTGVGQPQHF
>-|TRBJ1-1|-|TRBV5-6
TGTGCCAGCAGCCATGAGGGGGGGGCCGAGACTGAAGCTTTCTTT
CASSHEGGAETEAFF
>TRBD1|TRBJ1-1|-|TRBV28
TGTGCCGGATTCCACAGGGGGCAAGCTTTCTTT
CAGFHRGQAFF
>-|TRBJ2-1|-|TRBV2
TGTGCCAGCAGTTCAGTAGATGAGCAGTTCTTC
CASSSVDEQFF
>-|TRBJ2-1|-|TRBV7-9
TGTGCCAGCAGCTTACCCCTGGAGTGGTCCTACAATGAGCAGTTCTTC
CASSLPLEWSYNEQFF
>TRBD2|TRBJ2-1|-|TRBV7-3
TGTGCCAGCAGCTTAACCGGGGGGACTTACAATGAGCAGTTCTTC
CASSLTGGTYNEQFF
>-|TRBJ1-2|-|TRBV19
TGTGCCAGTAGTAACTTCCCCGCAGGAGCTAACTATGGCTACACCTTC
CASSNFPAGANYGYTF
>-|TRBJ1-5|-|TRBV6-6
TGTGCCAGCAGTTTAGATAGCAATCAGCCCCAGCATTTT
CASSLDSNQPQHF
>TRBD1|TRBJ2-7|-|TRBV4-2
TGTGCCAGCAGCCAAGAGGGGACAGCTCTTTACGAGCAGTACTTC
CASSQEGTALYEQYF
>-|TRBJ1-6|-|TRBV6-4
TGTGCCAGCGCAACAGGGAATCGGGCAAATAATTCACCCCTCCACTTT
CASATGNRANNSPLHF
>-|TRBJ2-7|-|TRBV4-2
TGTCCGTGGTGGGACTACGAGCAGTACTTC
CPWWDYEQYF
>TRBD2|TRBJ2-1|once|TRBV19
TGTGCCAGTCGTTATACTAGCGGGCTTAACAATGAGCAGTTCTTC
CASRYTSGLNNEQFF
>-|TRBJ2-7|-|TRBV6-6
TGTGCCAGCAGTTACCGTGGGAACGAGCAGTACTTC
CASSYRGNEQYF
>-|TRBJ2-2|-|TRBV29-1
TGCAGCGCTAGACAGGGACTTACCGGGGAGCTGTTTTTT
CSARQGLTGELFF
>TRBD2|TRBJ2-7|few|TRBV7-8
TGTGCCAGCAGCCGGACTAGCGGGGGTGGGGAGCAGTACTTC
CASSRTSGGGEQYF
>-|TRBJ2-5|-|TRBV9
TGTGCCAGCAGCGGATCCGGACTCGGAGGAGAGACCCAGTACTTC
CASSGSGLGGETQYF
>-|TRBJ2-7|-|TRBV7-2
TGTGCCAGCAGCTTGAATTCCTACGAGCAGTACTTC
CASSLNSYEQYF
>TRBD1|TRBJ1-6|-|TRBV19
TGTGCCAGTAGTATGGAGGGCTGGGACAGTTCACCCCTCCACTTT
CASSMEGWDSSPLHF